The 14 T cell receptor beta chains given below trace back to one sample, sequenced in a study of T cell responses to AZD1222 COVID-19 vaccine. The data were produced by immunoSEQ multiplex PCR, yet TCRdb's version contains in-frame clones alone and is incomplete. The data hold 110,000 or so clones, with around 89% observed a single time. The sample here was peripheral blood, taken on day 0 of AZD1222 vaccination. All receptors derive from an adult in good health.

V usage is TRBV13 and J usage is TRBJ1-1, with no clear D. V gave up 3 bases and J gave up 1 base, with 3 bases separating them. The germline V gene encodes CDR1 PRHDT and CDR2 FYEKMQ (reference sequence). The CDR3 runs to 12 residues. This CDR3 reads CASSLGNTEAFF. DNA of the CDR3: TGTGCCAGCAGCTTGGGGAACACTGAAGCTTTCTTT.

This clone was found a few times. The gene calls are TRBV7-8 and TRBJ2-7; 8 bases agree with TRBD1. The CDR3 covers 18 residues. The germline V gene has CDR1 SGHVS and CDR2 FQNEAQ. J was trimmed by 5 bases and V by 3 bases; bases with no gene match: 18. In DNA, the CDR3 is TGTGCCAGCAGCTTGGGACAGGTCATAAGGGAGGTTGAGGACGAGCAGTACTTC. This sequence encodes CASSLGQVIREVEDEQYF.

The CDR3 is CASSIGGLEAFF. CDR3 coding DNA: TGTGCCAGTAGTATCGGGGGGCTCGAAGCTTTCTTT. The chain is built from TRBV19 and TRBJ1-1, with D possibly matching TRBD1 (6 bases). V was pared by 3 bases and J by 8 bases, with 10 bases between. Germline CDR1 reads LNHDA; CDR2 reads SQIVND (reference sequence). This CDR3 is built from 12 residues.

The chain combines TRBV7-2 with TRBJ2-1; D not resolved. V was clipped by 5 bases and J by 4 bases, with 12 bases between them. CDR3 length equals 14 residues. Germline V lookup: CDR1 SGHTA, CDR2 FQGNSA. The CDR3 sequence is CASSPKVAYNEQFF. In DNA form, the CDR3 reads TGTGCCAGCAGCCCGAAAGTGGCTTACAATGAGCAGTTCTTC. Using reference TRBV7-2 and TRBJ2-1 for the parts outside the CDR3, the full variable domain is GAGVSQSPSNKVTEKGKDVELRCDPISGHTALYWYRQSLGQGLEFLIYFQGNSAPDKSGLPSDRFSAERTGGSVSTLTIQRTQQEDSAVYLCASSPKVAYNEQFFGPGTRLTVL.

This chain uses TRBV19 with TRBJ1-2; no clear D gene. The CDR3 totals 13 residues. In germline, CDR1 is LNHDA, CDR2 SQIVND (reference sequence). Trimming cost V 3 bases and J 7 bases, with 12 bases left between them. The CDR3 nucleotides read TGTGCCAGTAGTATTGTGGGATTATCTGGCTACACCTTC. Its translation is CASSIVGLSGYTF.

The genes are TRBV11-3 and TRBJ2-7; perhaps TRBD2 as D (5 bases). This CDR3 is built from 13 residues. Germline V lookup: CDR1 SGHNT, CDR2 YENEEA. Deletions cut 4 bases from V and 2 bases from J, with 9 bases between. The DNA of the CDR3 is TGTGCCAGCAGCTCTCGGGAAGCCTACGAGCAGTACTTC. The encoded protein is CASSSREAYEQYF.

The genes are TRBV19 and TRBJ1-2, with 7 bases identical to TRBD1. With 9 bases clipped from V and 2 bases from J, the junction kept 3 bases outside the gene matches. This CDR3 contains 12 residues. Germline CDR1 reads LNHDA; CDR2 reads SQIVND (reference sequence). The CDR3: CASRGGNYGYTF. CDR3 nucleotide sequence: TGTGCCAGCAGGGGGGGGAACTATGGCTACACCTTC.

This chain connects TRBV5-3 to TRBJ2-3; D tentatively reads TRBD1 or TRBD2 (5 bases each). TRBV5-3 is noted as an ORF with a role that remains uncertain. Trimming shortened V by 4 bases and J by 3 bases, and 15 bases separated the two germline ends. The CDR3 sequence is 15 residues long. As DNA, the CDR3 is TGTGCCAGAAGCCTCCCCTGGGGCGGGACAGATACGCAGTATTTT. Encoded protein: CARSLPWGGTDTQYF.

This clone was observed once. The V call is TRBV5-4, the J call TRBJ1-4, with D perhaps TRBD1 (5 bases). Trimming took 6 bases from V and 11 from J, leaving 17 bases between them. The CDR3 runs to 13 residues. The V gene's germline CDR1 is SGHNT and CDR2 YYREEE (reference sequence). As DNA, the CDR3 is TGTGCCAGCACTCAGGGTGGTGATTGGAAACTGTTTTTT. Residues: CASTQGGDWKLFF.

This chain links TRBV29-1 with TRBJ1-1; possible D gene TRBD1, 6 bases. The CDR3 has 13 residues. Germline CDR1 reads SQVTM; CDR2 reads ANQGSEA. The V gene lost 5 bases and the J gene lost 7 bases, with 17 bases spanning the gap. The CDR3 bases are TGCAGCGTTAAATACAGGGTAGTGGGTGAAGCTTTCTTT. Its translation: CSVKYRVVGEAFF.

This clone was detected once. The rearrangement links TRBV6-1 to TRBJ1-1; maybe TRBD1 (6 bases). V gave up 1 base and J gave up 10 bases, with 22 bases separating them. The CDR3 runs 16 residues. Germline V lookup: CDR1 MNHNS, CDR2 SASEGT. In nucleotides, the CDR3 is TGTGCCAGCAGTGAAGGATTCAGGGGCGTACTCCTTTTAGCTTTCTTT. This translates into CASSEGFRGVLLLAFF.

V usage is TRBV5-1 and J usage is TRBJ2-3, with D perhaps matching TRBD2 (5 bases). The CDR3 loop spans 15 amino acids. From germline, CDR1 is SGHRS and CDR2 YFSETQ. The V end lost 4 bases, the J end lost 1 base, and 13 bases lay between the germline ends. CDR3 nucleotide sequence: TGCGCCAGCAGCCCAAGGGCCGGGGGCACAGATACGCAGTATTTT. Its translation is CASSPRAGGTDTQYF.

The V call is TRBV6-5, the J call TRBJ1-1; 7 nucleotides line up with TRBD1. From germline, CDR1 is MNHEY and CDR2 SVGAGI. Losses at the gene ends were 6 bases for V and 5 bases for J; bases not matched to a gene: 12. The CDR3 spans 15 residues. In DNA, the CDR3 is TGTGCCAGCAGCGGGGGAAGGGACAGACAAACTGAAGCTTTCTTT. Its protein product is CASSGGRDRQTEAFF.

This chain uses TRBV6-5 with TRBJ2-7, with a tentative D call TRBD1 (5 bases). The CDR3 spans 15 residues. V lost 2 bases and J 3 bases, leaving 14 bases between the germline ends. The germline V gene has CDR1 MNHEY and CDR2 SVGAGI. Written as DNA, the CDR3 is TGTGCCAGCAGTTACGACAGCTTAGGTGGCTACGAGCAGTACTTC. Encoded protein: CASSYDSLGGYEQYF.